The rows below give T cell receptor beta chains drawn from one sample of a study of monozygotic twins with inflammatory bowel disease. TCRdb re-called the 5' RACE reads and gives one entry per CDR3 protein, without DNA. Its listing shows a few hundred thousand distinct CDR3 sequences. Sequences were obtained from blood. Receptors originate from a human donor with ulcerative colitis or Crohn's disease, or a healthy co-twin of an affected twin (not recorded which). Each CDR3 is given with its conserved first and last residue.

j_call v_call cdr3_aa
TRBJ2-7 TRBV5-1 CASSTWIGPSYEQYF
TRBJ2-1 TRBV7-9 CASSRRAGGQWNEQFF
TRBJ2-7 TRBV20-1 CSARPIPGQWAEGSYEQYF
TRBJ1-6 TRBV3-1 CASSPTPRANSPLHF
TRBJ2-5 TRBV11-2 CASSLDSWGARLAGLTRETQYF
TRBJ2-7 TRBV7-9 CASSLARQGPHEQYF
TRBJ1-6 TRBV27 CASSSATGTGFLPLHF
TRBJ2-3 TRBV19 CASSQVPLDTQYF
TRBJ2-5 TRBV20-1 CSARDLRTSETQYF
TRBJ1-1 TRBV29-1 CSARGGQSNTEAFF
TRBJ2-3 TRBV7-2 CASSLRGLGGGRDTQYF
TRBJ2-1 TRBV18 CASSPLQGGEQFF
TRBJ2-5 TRBV5-1 CASSLGGTSVETQYF
TRBJ1-6 TRBV14 CASSTWVGDSPLHF
TRBJ2-7 TRBV20-1 CSARDRGPTDYEQYF
TRBJ2-5 TRBV6-1 CASSEARYFTGTGSSQETQYF
TRBJ2-3 TRBV20-1 CSARFVETQYF
TRBJ2-1 TRBV5-6 CASSPGLAGRDEQFF
TRBJ2-7 TRBV7-2 CASSLDRGGYEQYF
TRBJ1-2 TRBV18 CASSQSGTGTNGYTF
TRBJ2-1 TRBV28 CASSLTPSSYNEQFF
TRBJ1-1 TRBV6-5 CASSYQSWGMNTEAFF
TRBJ2-7 TRBV9 CASSVVSGQGERQYF
TRBJ2-5 TRBV24-1 CATSDLSSGVTQYF
TRBJ2-1 TRBV7-8 CASSRTSFGSDEQFF
TRBJ2-3 TRBV5-1 CASSLRGHTTDTQYF
TRBJ2-7 TRBV28 CASSKDPPRYF
TRBJ1-1 TRBV7-9 CASSSSLGLNTEAFF
TRBJ2-4 TRBV10-3 CAISERTGAGAKNIQYF
TRBJ2-7 TRBV4-3 CASSPQLAGAYEQYF
TRBJ2-1 TRBV7-9 CASSLRTNYNEQFF
TRBJ2-1 TRBV4-3 CASSQDPRSGGALLNEQFF
TRBJ2-7 TRBV24-1 CATSDRLQGWPPTYEQYF
TRBJ1-1 TRBV12-3/TRBV12-4 CASRLHGTPEAFF
TRBJ1-1 TRBV7-8 CASSFSPGTNTEAFF
TRBJ1-1 TRBV6-4 CASRGSGTEAFF
TRBJ2-7 TRBV6-2/TRBV6-3 CASSFYSYEQYF
TRBJ2-2 TRBV27 CASSFRTRPNTGELFF
TRBJ1-5 TRBV27 CASGERWSNQPQHF
TRBJ2-3 TRBV7-3 CASSSNRGTTDTQYF
TRBJ2-1 TRBV25-1 CASTDSMARKEQFF
TRBJ1-5 TRBV27 CASSLYGTVRNQPQHF
TRBJ1-4 TRBV7-2 CASGRPNEKLFF
TRBJ2-7 TRBV12-3/TRBV12-4 CASSFRDSLYEQYF
TRBJ2-3 TRBV5-1 CASSLPGKKSDTQYF
TRBJ1-1 TRBV10-3 CAISESVRGVTEAFF
TRBJ2-7 TRBV7-8 CASSLVTGTVYEQYF
TRBJ1-6 TRBV24-1 CATSDFGTDYNSPLHF
TRBJ2-3 TRBV25-1 CASSESLGHGWDTQYF